These 26 T cell receptor beta chains share one sample of origin, sequenced in a study of cytomegalovirus exposure and HLA in healthy donors. Vbeta (60) and Jbeta (13) primers were used in the PCR. Using immunoSEQ multiplex PCR, the repertoire was profiled, and TCRdb retains in-frame clones only, with some absent. This table holds about 170,000 clones, approximately 78% found once. Sequencing input: PBMCs. Source of these receptors: a girl aged 2-10 years in good health and CMV-seropositive.

The gene calls are TRBV10-3 and TRBJ2-2; possibly TRBD1 for D (5 bases). Germline V gene data show CDR1 as ENHRY and CDR2 as SYGVKD. V lost 8 bases, J lost 0 bases, and 22 bases lay in between. CDR3 length: 18 amino acids. Written as DNA, the CDR3 is TGTGCCATCTGGGTATGGGCGACAGATCGACCGAACACCGGGGAGCTGTTTTTT. Its translation: CAIWVWATDRPNTGELFF.

The CDR3 DNA sequence: TGTGCCAGCAGTGAAATTAGACCCAGGCGGGGAAGAAACACTGAAGCTTTCTTT. Amino acids: CASSEIRPRRGRNTEAFF. The chain joins TRBV6-1 to TRBJ1-1, with D unclear. V was cut by 2 bases and J by 2 bases, with 21 bases left in between. The CDR3 has 18 residues. Per germline, CDR1 MNHNS and CDR2 SASEGT.

The chain recombines TRBV30 with TRBJ1-1; 7 nucleotides match TRBD1. The CDR3 spans 12 residues. Trimming took 5 bases from V and 7 from J; bases not matched to a gene: 7. CDR1 and CDR2 (germline): GTSNPN, SVGIG (reference sequence). CDR3 nucleotide sequence: TGTGCCTGGGACAGGGTCGTTTATGAAGCTTTCTTT. It specifies CAWDRVVYEAFF.

The rearrangement joins TRBV18 to TRBJ1-2, with 8 positions matching TRBD1. The V gene end was trimmed by 1 base and the J gene end by 3 bases; junction bases not matched to a gene: 10. The CDR3 has 17 residues. Germline CDR1 reads KGHSH; CDR2 reads LQKENI. CDR3 nucleotide sequence: TGTGCCAGCTCACCACGTACACGAGGACAGGGTGACTATGGCTACACCTTC. Translated: CASSPRTRGQGDYGYTF.

The gene calls are TRBV6-5 and TRBJ1-1, with a possible D match to TRBD1 (5 bases). CDR1 is MNHEY, CDR2 SVGAGI, per germline. Deletions cut 3 bases from V and 1 base from J, with 12 bases between. The CDR3 loop spans 15 amino acids. The CDR3 nucleotides read TGTGCCAGCAGTTATAAAAGGGGCCCGAACACTGAAGCTTTCTTT. Its protein product is CASSYKRGPNTEAFF.

This CDR3 is CASSPRWTLGYEQYF. Here the CDR3 DNA reads TGTGCCAGCAGCCCCCGATGGACTTTAGGCTACGAGCAGTACTTC. The J gene is TRBJ2-7, the V gene TRBV28, with D possibly TRBD2 on 5 matching bases. The germline V gene has CDR1 MDHEN and CDR2 SYDVKM. CDR3 length equals 15 residues. V dropped 6 bases and J dropped 3 bases, with 18 bases sitting between them. The full variable domain, rest sourced from reference TRBV28 and TRBJ2-7, is DVKVTQSSRYLVKRTGEKVFLECVQDMDHENMFWYRQDPGLGLRLIYFSYDVKMKEKGDIPEGYSVSREKKERFSLILESASTNQTSMYLCASSPRWTLGYEQYFGPGTRLTVT.

This clone was seen more than once but under ten times. This chain uses TRBV6-1 with TRBJ2-1; D is perhaps TRBD1 (6 bases). Between the trimmed V and J ends, which lost 6 bases and 0 bases, there was a span of 12 bases. The CDR3 totals 15 residues. Germline V gene sequence: CDR1 MNHNS, CDR2 SASEGT. The CDR3 is CASRTTGSSYNEQFF. As DNA, the CDR3 is TGTGCCAGCAGGACTACAGGGTCCTCCTACAATGAGCAGTTCTTC.

This clone showed up just a few times. V gene TRBV4-1 combines with J gene TRBJ2-1; TRBD1 agrees at 7 bases. Losses at the gene ends were 0 bases for V and 0 bases for J; bases not matched to a gene: 2. This CDR3 region has 16 residues. Looked up from germline, CDR1 is MGHRA and CDR2 is YSYEKL. The CDR3 DNA reads as TGCGCCAGCAGCCAAGAACAGGGGCTCTCCTACAATGAGCAGTTCTTC. Translated, it gives CASSQEQGLSYNEQFF.

This chain uses TRBV6-6 with TRBJ2-3, with 10 nucleotides matching TRBD1. CDR3 length: 13 residues. Per germline, CDR1 MNHNY and CDR2 SVGAGI (reference sequence). Losses at the gene ends were 10 bases for V and 4 bases for J; bases not matched to a gene: 5. The CDR3 here is CATKGQGSDTQYF. The DNA for the CDR3 is TGTGCCACCAAGGGACAGGGGTCAGATACGCAGTATTTT.

The chain is built from TRBV7-3 and TRBJ1-1; D is perhaps TRBD1 (6 bases). Trimming cost V 5 bases and J 0 bases, with 13 bases left between them. This CDR3 region has 15 residues. Germline V lookup: CDR1 SGHTA, CDR2 FQGTGA. The CDR3 protein is CASSTRTDVNTEAFF. The CDR3 bases are TGTGCCAGCAGCACTAGGACAGACGTGAACACTGAAGCTTTCTTT.

This chain joins TRBV10-3 and TRBJ1-1; 9 bases match TRBD1. Germline CDR1 is ENHRY and CDR2 is SYGVKD. V dropped 6 bases and J dropped 5; count of bases not matched to a gene: 7. This CDR3 has 14 residues. The CDR3 DNA is TGTGCCATCAGCTCGGACAGGGGAAGGACTGAAGCTTTCTTT. This codes for CAISSDRGRTEAFF.

The rearrangement links TRBV6-5 to TRBJ1-1; unclear D gene. The length of the CDR3 is 11 residues. Germline assignment: CDR1 MNHEY and CDR2 SVGAGI. V shed 8 bases and J shed 5 bases, with 9 bases lying between them. CDR3 loop: CASWRSTEAFF. CDR3 in DNA: TGTGCCAGCTGGAGGTCGACTGAAGCTTTCTTT.

The CDR3 sequence is CASRERGAFHGEQYF. CDR3 sequence (DNA): TGTGCCAGCCGAGAAAGGGGCGCCTTCCACGGCGAGCAGTACTTC. The chain carries TRBV2 and TRBJ2-7, with D possibly TRBD1 on 5 matching bases. Germline-derived CDR1 and CDR2 are SNHLY and FYNNEI. The CDR3 consists of 15 residues. The V end was cut by 8 bases, the J end by 6 bases, with 23 bases between.

The rearrangement uses TRBV4-1 and TRBJ2-7, with TRBD1 as a possible D gene (5 bases). The V and J ends lost 0 bases and 6 bases respectively, with 15 bases between them. The CDR3 has 15 amino acids. Germline loops: CDR1 MGHRA, CDR2 YSYEKL. The CDR3 protein is CASSQDRAQGGEQYF. The DNA of the CDR3 is TGCGCCAGCAGCCAAGATAGGGCCCAGGGTGGCGAGCAGTACTTC.

This clone occurred once. The chain links TRBV25-1 to TRBJ1-3, with 8 positions matching TRBD1. CDR3 length: 15 amino acids. V was clipped by 6 bases and J by 5 bases; unmatched bases: 9. Germline V gene data show CDR1 as MGHDK and CDR2 as SYGVNS. The CDR3 DNA follows: TGTGCCAGCAGGCCGACAGGGGCCCGTCGAAACACCATATATTTT. This translates into CASRPTGARRNTIYF.

This clone was found a few times. The rearrangement joins TRBV28 to TRBJ1-1; 9 bases are a match to TRBD1. Germline-derived CDR1 and CDR2 are MDHEN and SYDVKM. The CDR3 length is 14 residues. With V trimmed by 8 bases and J by 4 bases, 8 bases remained unmatched. CDR3 in DNA: TGTGCCAGCCGGTCCGGGACAGGGATCACTGAAGCTTTCTTT. Translating gives CASRSGTGITEAFF.

This rearrangement joins TRBV7-2 to TRBJ2-3; tentatively, D is TRBD2 (5 bases). This CDR3 has 13 amino acids. Germline CDR1 is SGHTA and CDR2 is FQGNSA. The V end lost 1 base, the J end lost 4 bases, and 6 bases lay between the germline ends. The DNA for the CDR3 is TGTGCCAGCAGCTTAGGAGGGCCAGATACGCAGTATTTT. Translated, it gives CASSLGGPDTQYF.

The chain has TRBV5-1 and TRBJ2-5; 8 nucleotides align to TRBD2. The V and J ends lost 4 bases and 2 bases, in that order; junction bases with no gene match: 1. This CDR3 is built from 13 residues. Germline CDR1 reads SGHRS; CDR2 reads YFSETQ. This CDR3 is CASSREGQETQYF. CDR3 in DNA: TGCGCCAGCAGCCGGGAGGGTCAAGAGACCCAGTACTTC.

The V gene is TRBV4-1, the J gene TRBJ2-7; possibly TRBD1 for D (5 bases). V was pared by 0 bases and J by 3 bases, with 9 bases between. CDR1 is MGHRA, CDR2 YSYEKL, per germline. The CDR3 totals 14 residues. This CDR3 reads CASSQEGASYEQYF. As DNA, the CDR3 is TGCGCCAGCAGCCAAGAAGGGGCCAGCTACGAGCAGTACTTC.

This clone has just a few counts. The chain recombines TRBV6-8 with TRBJ1-1; a weak D match, TRBD1 (5 bases). Trimming left V 0 bases short and J 3 bases short, with 11 bases between. From germline, CDR1 is MNHGY and CDR2 SAAAGT. The CDR3 length is 15 residues. CDR3 amino acids: CASSYSGGEDTEAFF. In DNA form, the CDR3 reads TGTGCCAGCAGTTACTCGGGGGGTGAGGACACTGAAGCTTTCTTT.

Only one count was recorded for this clone. V and J are TRBV29-1 and TRBJ2-5; TRBD1 is a possible D gene (6 bases). Deletions cut 6 bases from V and 7 bases from J, with 18 bases between. Per the germline V gene, CDR1 is SQVTM and CDR2 is ANQGSEA. This CDR3 comprises 13 residues. The CDR3 DNA is TGCAGCGTGGCTCACGAGGGGGTGCGGACCCAGTACTTC. This sequence encodes CSVAHEGVRTQYF.

V is TRBV4-1 and J is TRBJ2-1; 7 nucleotides match TRBD1. The length of the CDR3 is 16 residues. Germline CDR1 MGHRA, CDR2 YSYEKL. Trimming cost V 5 bases and J 4 bases; bases outside gene matches: 11. CDR3: CASSERAAGGYNEQFF. The CDR3 region has the DNA TGCGCCAGCAGCGAAAGGGCCGCAGGGGGATACAATGAGCAGTTCTTC.

This clone has only one observation. CDR3 protein: CAWGTANQPQHF. Here the CDR3 DNA reads TGTGCCTGGGGGACAGCCAATCAGCCCCAGCATTTT. The chain couples TRBV30 to TRBJ1-5, with 7 bases lining up with TRBD1. Trimming took 5 bases from V and 3 from J; bases not matched to a gene: 1. Per germline, CDR1 GTSNPN and CDR2 SVGIG (reference sequence). The CDR3 totals 12 residues.

CDR3 sequence: CAWSYREVEQFF. CDR3 nucleotides: TGTGCCTGGAGTTATAGGGAGGTTGAGCAGTTCTTC. This rearrangement joins TRBV30 to TRBJ2-1; weak D call: TRBD2 (6 bases). The CDR3 is 12 residues long. Germline V gene data show CDR1 as GTSNPN and CDR2 as SVGIG (reference sequence). The ends were cut back, 2 bases at V and 9 bases at J, with 11 bases in the middle.

The gene calls are TRBV30 and TRBJ1-2, with D possibly TRBD1 on 6 matching bases. The CDR3 has 13 residues. The V gene lost 4 bases and the J gene lost 1 base, with 10 bases spanning the gap. Germline CDR1 reads GTSNPN; CDR2 reads SVGIG (reference sequence). For the CDR3, the DNA is TGTGCCTGGACCCGGACAGTTAACTATGGCTACACCTTC. It yields the protein CAWTRTVNYGYTF.

This clone has just one count. CDR3 protein: CAWSAGTVGKYGYTF. The CDR3 DNA follows: TGTGCCTGGAGTGCCGGGACAGTGGGGAAGTATGGCTACACCTTC. The chain is built from TRBV30 and TRBJ1-2; 7 nucleotides match TRBD1. Unmatched junction bases numbered 10, after V lost 1 base and J lost 5 bases. The CDR3 consists of 15 residues. Germline V lookup: CDR1 GTSNPN, CDR2 SVGIG (reference sequence).